This TCR beta chain emerged from a study of blood T cell repertoires in COVID-19. On the study more broadly: COVID-19 samples, acute and convalescent, were from the United States, Italy and Spain.

Using immunoSEQ multiplex PCR, the repertoire was profiled, and TCRdb retains in-frame clones only, with some absent. The sample contains some 170,000 clones, 75% to 85% of which appear only once. Trimming shortened V by 3 bases and J by 5 bases, and 20 bases separated the two germline ends. CDR1 and CDR2 from the germline V gene are MDHEN and SYDVKM. The CDR3 is 18 amino acids. Individuals drawn from around 25 US areas were about 18 to 100 years old. The rearrangement uses TRBV28 and TRBJ1-6, with D perhaps matching TRBD1 (5 bases). The clonotype was recovered from a man aged 50 or older who had recovered from COVID-19. The sample was PBMCs or T cells enriched from blood (not recorded which). In nucleotides, the CDR3 is TGTGCCAGCAGTTTCAACAGCATGGGGCGGAAAAATAATTCACCCCTCCACTTT. Translation gives CASSFNSMGRKNNSPLHF.